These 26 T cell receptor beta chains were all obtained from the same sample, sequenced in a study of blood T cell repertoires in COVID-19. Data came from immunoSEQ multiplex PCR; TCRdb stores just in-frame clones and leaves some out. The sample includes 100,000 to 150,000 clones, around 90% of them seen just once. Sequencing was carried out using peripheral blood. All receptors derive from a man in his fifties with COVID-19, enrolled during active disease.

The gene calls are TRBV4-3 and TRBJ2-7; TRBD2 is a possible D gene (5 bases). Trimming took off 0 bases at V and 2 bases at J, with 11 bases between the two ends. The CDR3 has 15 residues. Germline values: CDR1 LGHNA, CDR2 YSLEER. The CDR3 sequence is CASSQESGGTYEQYF. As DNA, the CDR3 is TGCGCCAGCAGCCAAGAAAGTGGAGGTACCTACGAGCAGTACTTC.

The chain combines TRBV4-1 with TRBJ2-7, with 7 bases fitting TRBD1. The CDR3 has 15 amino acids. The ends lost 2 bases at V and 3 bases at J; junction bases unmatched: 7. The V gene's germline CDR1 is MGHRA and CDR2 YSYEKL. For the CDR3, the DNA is TGCGCCAGCAGCCAACTAGAACAGGGGTTCTACGAGCAGTACTTC. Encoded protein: CASSQLEQGFYEQYF.

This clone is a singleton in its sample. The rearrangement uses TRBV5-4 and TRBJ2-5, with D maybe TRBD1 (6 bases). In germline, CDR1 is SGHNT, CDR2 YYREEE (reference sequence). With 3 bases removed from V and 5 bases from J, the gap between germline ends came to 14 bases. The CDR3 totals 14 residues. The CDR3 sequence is CASSYPDRPETQYF. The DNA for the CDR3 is TGTGCCAGCAGCTACCCAGACAGGCCGGAGACCCAGTACTTC.

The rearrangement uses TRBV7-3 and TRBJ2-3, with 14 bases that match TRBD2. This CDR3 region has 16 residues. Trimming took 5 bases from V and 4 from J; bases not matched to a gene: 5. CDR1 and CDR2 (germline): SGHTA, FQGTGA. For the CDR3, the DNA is TGTGCCAGCAGCCCGGGACTAGCGGGAGTATCAGATACGCAGTATTTT. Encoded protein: CASSPGLAGVSDTQYF.

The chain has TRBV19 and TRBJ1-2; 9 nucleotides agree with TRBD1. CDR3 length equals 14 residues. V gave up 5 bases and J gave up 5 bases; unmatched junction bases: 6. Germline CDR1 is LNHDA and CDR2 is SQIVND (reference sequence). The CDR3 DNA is TGTGCCAGTAGTCCGGGACAGGGAGGATATGGCTACACCTTC. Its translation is CASSPGQGGYGYTF.

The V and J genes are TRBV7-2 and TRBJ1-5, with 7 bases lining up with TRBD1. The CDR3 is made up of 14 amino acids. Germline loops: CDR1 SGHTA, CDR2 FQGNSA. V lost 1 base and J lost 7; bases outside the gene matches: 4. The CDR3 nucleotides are TGTGCCAGCAGCTTAGAGGCAGGGGGACAGCCCCAGCATTTT. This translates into CASSLEAGGQPQHF.

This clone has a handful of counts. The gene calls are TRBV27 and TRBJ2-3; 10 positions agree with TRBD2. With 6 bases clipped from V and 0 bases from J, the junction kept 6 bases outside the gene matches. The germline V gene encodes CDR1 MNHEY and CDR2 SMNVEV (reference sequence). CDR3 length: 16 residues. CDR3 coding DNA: TGTGCCAGCAGGGCTTGGACTAGCGGTAGCACAGATACGCAGTATTTT. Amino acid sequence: CASRAWTSGSTDTQYF.

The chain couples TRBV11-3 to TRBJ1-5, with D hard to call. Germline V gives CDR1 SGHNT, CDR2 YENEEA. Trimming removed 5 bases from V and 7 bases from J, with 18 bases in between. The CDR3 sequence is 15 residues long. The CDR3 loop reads CASSVGVGVLQPQHF. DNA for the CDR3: TGTGCCAGCAGCGTAGGAGTCGGAGTCCTACAGCCCCAGCATTTT.

In DNA, the CDR3 is TGCGCCAGCAGTCATCTTGGACAGGGTCTGTTCTTC. This encodes CASSHLGQGLFF. The genes are TRBV23-1 and TRBJ2-1, with 8 positions matching TRBD1. TRBV23-1 is marked as an open reading frame, function uncertain. Trimming removed 3 bases from V and 15 bases from J; junction bases left unmatched: 7. This CDR3 comprises 12 residues.

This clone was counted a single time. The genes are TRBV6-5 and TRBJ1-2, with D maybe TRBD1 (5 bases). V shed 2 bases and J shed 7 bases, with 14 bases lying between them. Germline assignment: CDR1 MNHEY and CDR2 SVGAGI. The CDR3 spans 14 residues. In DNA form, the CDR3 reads TGTGCCAGCAGTTACAGCAGGGAGGAGGGTGGCTACACCTTC. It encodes CASSYSREEGGYTF.

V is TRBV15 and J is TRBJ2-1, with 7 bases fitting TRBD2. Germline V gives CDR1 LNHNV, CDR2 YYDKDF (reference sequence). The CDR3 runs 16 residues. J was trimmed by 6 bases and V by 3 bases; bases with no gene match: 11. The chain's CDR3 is CATSRGGTRASNEQFF. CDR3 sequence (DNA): TGTGCCACCAGCAGGGGGGGGACTCGGGCCTCCAATGAGCAGTTCTTC.

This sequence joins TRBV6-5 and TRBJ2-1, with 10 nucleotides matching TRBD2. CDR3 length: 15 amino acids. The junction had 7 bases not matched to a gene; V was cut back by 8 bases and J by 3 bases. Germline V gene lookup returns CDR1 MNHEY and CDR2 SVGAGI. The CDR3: CASLPLAGDYNEQFF. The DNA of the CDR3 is TGTGCCAGCCTTCCCCTAGCGGGAGACTACAATGAGCAGTTCTTC.

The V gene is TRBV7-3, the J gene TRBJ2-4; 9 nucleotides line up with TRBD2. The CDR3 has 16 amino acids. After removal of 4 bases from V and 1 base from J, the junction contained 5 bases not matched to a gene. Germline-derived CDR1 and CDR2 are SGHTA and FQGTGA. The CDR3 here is CASSSTSGRAKNIQYF. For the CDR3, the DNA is TGTGCCAGCAGCTCGACTAGCGGCCGCGCCAAAAACATTCAGTACTTC.

CDR3 sequence reads: CASSSKPGTGGTNEQFF. CDR3 DNA: TGTGCCAGCTCATCGAAACCCGGGACAGGGGGCACGAATGAGCAGTTCTTC. V and J are TRBV18 and TRBJ2-1; 12 nucleotides match TRBD1. This CDR3 region has 17 residues. Germline CDR1 is KGHSH and CDR2 is LQKENI. V dropped 5 bases and J dropped 7; count of bases not matched to a gene: 12.

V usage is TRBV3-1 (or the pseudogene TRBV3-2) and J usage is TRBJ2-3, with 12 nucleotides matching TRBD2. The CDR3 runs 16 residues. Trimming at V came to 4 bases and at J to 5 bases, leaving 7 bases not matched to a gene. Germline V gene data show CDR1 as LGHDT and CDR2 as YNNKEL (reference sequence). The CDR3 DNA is TGTGCCAGCAGCCTCGAGACTAGCGGGAGAGGAGATACGCAGTATTTT. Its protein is CASSLETSGRGDTQYF.

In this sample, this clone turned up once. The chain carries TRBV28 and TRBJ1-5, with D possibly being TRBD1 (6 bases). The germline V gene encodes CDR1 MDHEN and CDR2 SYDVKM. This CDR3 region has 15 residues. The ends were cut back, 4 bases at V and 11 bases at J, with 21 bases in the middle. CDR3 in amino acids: CASSSLGQGSSSQHF. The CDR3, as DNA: TGTGCCAGCAGTTCTCTAGGGCAGGGGTCTTCGTCCCAGCATTTT.

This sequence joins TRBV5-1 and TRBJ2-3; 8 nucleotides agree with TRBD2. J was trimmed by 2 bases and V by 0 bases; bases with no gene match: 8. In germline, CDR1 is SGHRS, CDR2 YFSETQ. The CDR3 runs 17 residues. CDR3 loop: CASSLAAIAGTTDTQYF. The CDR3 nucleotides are TGCGCCAGCAGCTTGGCCGCGATAGCGGGGACCACAGATACGCAGTATTTT.

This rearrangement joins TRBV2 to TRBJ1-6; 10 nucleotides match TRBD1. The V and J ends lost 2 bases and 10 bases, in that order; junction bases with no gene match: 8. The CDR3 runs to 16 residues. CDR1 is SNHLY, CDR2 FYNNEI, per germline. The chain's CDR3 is CASSERQGADISPLHF. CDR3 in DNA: TGTGCCAGCAGTGAAAGACAGGGGGCAGATATATCACCCCTCCACTTT.

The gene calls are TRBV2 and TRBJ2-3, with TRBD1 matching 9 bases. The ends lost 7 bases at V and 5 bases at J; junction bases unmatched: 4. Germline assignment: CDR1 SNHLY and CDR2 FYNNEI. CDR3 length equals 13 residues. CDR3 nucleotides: TGTGCCAGCAATTCGGGACAGGGAGATACGCAGTATTTT. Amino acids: CASNSGQGDTQYF.

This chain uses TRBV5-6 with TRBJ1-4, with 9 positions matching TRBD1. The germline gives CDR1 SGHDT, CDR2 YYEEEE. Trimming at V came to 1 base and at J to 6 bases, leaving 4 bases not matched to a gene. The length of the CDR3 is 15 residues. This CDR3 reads CASSLWGQGDEKLFF. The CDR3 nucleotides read TGTGCCAGCAGCTTGTGGGGACAGGGCGATGAAAAACTGTTTTTT.

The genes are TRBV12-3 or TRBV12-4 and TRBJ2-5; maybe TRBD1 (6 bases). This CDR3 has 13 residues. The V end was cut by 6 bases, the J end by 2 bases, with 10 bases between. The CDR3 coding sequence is TGTGCCAGCAGCACAGGGATACAAGAGACCCAGTACTTC. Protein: CASSTGIQETQYF.

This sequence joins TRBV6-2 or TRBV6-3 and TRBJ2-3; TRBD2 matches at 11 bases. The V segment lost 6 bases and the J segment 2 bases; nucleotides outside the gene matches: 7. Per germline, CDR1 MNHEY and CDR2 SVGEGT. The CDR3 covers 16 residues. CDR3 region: CASSKRLAGYTDTQYF. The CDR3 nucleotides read TGTGCCAGCAGCAAGCGACTAGCGGGATACACAGATACGCAGTATTTT.

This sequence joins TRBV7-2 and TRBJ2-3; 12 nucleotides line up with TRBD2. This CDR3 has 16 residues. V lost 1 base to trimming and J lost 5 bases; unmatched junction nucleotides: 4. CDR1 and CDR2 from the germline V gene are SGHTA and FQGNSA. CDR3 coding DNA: TGTGCCAGCAGCTTAGGGCCTAGCGGGAGGGGAGATACGCAGTATTTT. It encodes CASSLGPSGRGDTQYF.

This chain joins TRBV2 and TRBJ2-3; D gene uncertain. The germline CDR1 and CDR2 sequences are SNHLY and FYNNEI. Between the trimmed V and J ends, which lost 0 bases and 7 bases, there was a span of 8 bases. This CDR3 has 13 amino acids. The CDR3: CASSEATRYTQYF. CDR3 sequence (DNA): TGTGCCAGCAGTGAAGCGACGAGGTATACGCAGTATTTT.

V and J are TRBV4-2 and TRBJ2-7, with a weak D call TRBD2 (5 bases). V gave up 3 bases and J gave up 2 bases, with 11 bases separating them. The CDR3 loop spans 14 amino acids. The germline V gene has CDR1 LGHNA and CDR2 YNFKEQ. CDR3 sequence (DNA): TGTGCCAGCAGCCAGGGCGCGAGGGCCTACGAGCAGTACTTC. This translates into CASSQGARAYEQYF.

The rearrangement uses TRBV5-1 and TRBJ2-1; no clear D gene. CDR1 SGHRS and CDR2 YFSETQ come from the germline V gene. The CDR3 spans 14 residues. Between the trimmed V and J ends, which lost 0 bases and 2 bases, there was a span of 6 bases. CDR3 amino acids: CASSLGATYNEQFF. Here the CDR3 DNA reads TGCGCCAGCAGCTTGGGAGCGACCTACAATGAGCAGTTCTTC.